The 7 T cell receptor beta chains reported below all come from one sample, sequenced in a study of T cell clonotyping in hematopoietic cell transplantation. Sequenced by immunoSEQ multiplex PCR; TCRdb stores in-frame clones only, minus some. The sample carries some 30,000 clones, 60% to 85% recorded once. Time point noted: recipient sample about 28 days before transplant, after cytoreduction. The sample was peripheral blood mononuclear cells, taken before stem cell transplant. The receptors originated from a woman younger than 45 with chronic myeloid leukemia. Some clones in this sample may be carry-over from other donors' samples.

This chain joins TRBV7-2 and TRBJ2-2; no clear D gene. The CDR3 runs 14 residues. Germline V gene lookup returns CDR1 SGHTA and CDR2 FQGNSA. Trimming shortened V by 7 bases and J by 1 base, and 10 bases separated the two germline ends. DNA for the CDR3: TGTGCCAGCACCTCACCGGGGAACACCGGGGAGCTGTTTTTT. Translating it yields CASTSPGNTGELFF. The entire variable domain, with the rest obtained from reference TRBV7-2 and TRBJ2-2, is as follows: GAGVSQSPSNKVTEKGKDVELRCDPISGHTALYWYRQSLGQGLEFLIYFQGNSAPDKSGLPSDRFSAERTGGSVSTLTIQRTQQEDSAVYLCASTSPGNTGELFFGEGSRLTVL.

The V gene is TRBV30, the J gene TRBJ2-7; D is ambiguous. CDR1 and CDR2 from the germline V gene are GTSNPN and SVGIG (reference sequence). The CDR3 contains 13 residues. The V and J ends lost 2 bases and 3 bases respectively, with 11 bases between them. The CDR3 nucleotides read TGTGCCTGGAGTCGACAACGGTACTACGAGCAGTACGTC. It is translated as CAWSRQRYYEQYV.

The genes are TRBV9 and TRBJ2-3; no firm D call. With 4 bases removed from V and 0 bases from J, the gap between germline ends came to 9 bases. There are 14 residues in the CDR3. The germline CDR1 and CDR2 sequences are SGDLS and YYNGEE. The CDR3 here is CASSTGRSTDTQYF. The CDR3, as DNA: TGTGCCAGCAGCACCGGACGGAGCACAGATACGCAGTATTTT.

J is TRBJ2-5 and V is TRBV5-6, with TRBD1 matching over 7 bases. V lost 4 bases, J lost 0 bases, and 6 bases stayed unmatched. Germline V CDR1 and CDR2: SGHDT, YYEEEE. The length of the CDR3 is 15 residues. CDR3: CASSGTELYQETQYF. The CDR3 region has the DNA TGTGCCAGCAGCGGGACAGAGTTGTACCAAGAGACCCAGTACTTC.

This chain uses TRBV14 with TRBJ1-1; the match to TRBD1 covers 8 bases. CDR1 SGHDN and CDR2 FVKESK come from the germline V gene. This CDR3 is 14 amino acids long. The V and J ends lost 5 bases and 1 base, in that order; junction bases with no gene match: 3. The CDR3 loop is CASSDRGWNTEAFF. For the CDR3, the DNA is TGTGCCAGCAGCGACAGGGGATGGAACACTGAAGCTTTCTTT.

A few counts support this clone. The rearrangement joins TRBV6-6 to TRBJ2-2, with 8 bases that match TRBD1. CDR1 MNHNY and CDR2 SVGAGI come from the germline V gene (reference sequence). This CDR3 comprises 13 residues. The ends lost 8 bases at V and 6 bases at J; junction bases unmatched: 5. CDR3 sequence reads: CASGQGVAGELFF. CDR3 DNA sequence: TGTGCCAGCGGACAGGGCGTCGCCGGGGAGCTGTTTTTT.

The rearrangement links TRBV5-1 to TRBJ1-1; D perhaps matches TRBD1 (6 bases). The CDR3 extends over 14 amino acids. Trimming took 1 base from V and 0 from J, leaving 7 bases between them. Germline values: CDR1 SGHRS, CDR2 YFSETQ. The CDR3 DNA is TGCGCCAGCAGCTTGACAGGGATGAACACTGAAGCTTTCTTT. Translation: CASSLTGMNTEAFF.